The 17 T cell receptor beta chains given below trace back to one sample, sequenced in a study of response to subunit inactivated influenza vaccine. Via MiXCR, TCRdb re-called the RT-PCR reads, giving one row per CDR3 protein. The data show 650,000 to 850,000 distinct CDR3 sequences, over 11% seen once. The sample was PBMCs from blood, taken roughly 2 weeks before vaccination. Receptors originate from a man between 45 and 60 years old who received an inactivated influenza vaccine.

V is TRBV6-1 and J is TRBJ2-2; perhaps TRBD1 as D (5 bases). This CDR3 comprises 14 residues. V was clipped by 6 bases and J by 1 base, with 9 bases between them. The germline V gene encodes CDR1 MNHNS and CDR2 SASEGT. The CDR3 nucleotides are TGTGCCAGCAGGTCACAGGTGAACACCGGGGAGCTGTTTTTT. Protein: CASRSQVNTGELFF.

For the CDR3, the DNA is TGTGCCACATTGGGACAGGGCGGCACAGATACGCAGTATTTT. This codes for CATLGQGGTDTQYF. The chain uses TRBV10-3 and TRBJ2-3; 9 bases fit TRBD1. With 10 bases clipped from V and 1 base from J, the junction kept 6 bases outside the gene matches. Germline lookup yields CDR1 ENHRY and CDR2 SYGVKD. This CDR3 region has 14 residues.

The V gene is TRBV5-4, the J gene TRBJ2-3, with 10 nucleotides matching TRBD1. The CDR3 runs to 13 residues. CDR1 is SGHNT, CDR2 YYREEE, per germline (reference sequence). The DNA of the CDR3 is TGTGCAGGAAGACAGGGGGCCACAGATACGCAGTATTTT. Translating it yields CAGRQGATDTQYF.

This CDR3 reads CASLGLAQETQYF. CDR3 DNA sequence: TGTGCCAGCCTCGGACTAGCCCAAGAGACCCAGTACTTC. The chain couples TRBV6-1 to TRBJ2-5; TRBD2 matches 8 bases. Losses at the gene ends were 8 bases for V and 1 base for J; bases not matched to a gene: 3. The CDR3 totals 13 residues. Germline assignment: CDR1 MNHNS and CDR2 SASEGT.

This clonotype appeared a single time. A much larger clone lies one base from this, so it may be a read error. The CDR3 coding sequence is TGTGCCAGCGGCTTGGTTCCTTACGCTGAAGCTTTCTTT. Protein product: CASGLVPYAEAFF. The chain carries TRBV5-5 and TRBJ1-1; D unclear. The V gene's germline CDR1 is SGHKS and CDR2 YYEKEE (reference sequence). The CDR3 spans 13 residues.

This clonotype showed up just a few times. CDR3 sequence reads: CASSSYRRGYTF. In DNA form, the CDR3 reads TGTGCCAGCAGCTCGTACAGGCGGGGCTACACCTTC. This chain links TRBV21-1 with TRBJ1-2; the table's D gene call, TRBD1, was not cross checked with the DNA. TRBV21-1 is an annotated pseudogene. The CDR3 runs 12 residues.

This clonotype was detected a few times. CDR3 residues: CSASNAGGYNEQFF. CDR3 DNA: TGCAGTGCTAGTAACGCGGGGGGTTACAATGAGCAGTTCTTC. The chain couples TRBV20-1 to TRBJ2-1; 8 bases align to TRBD2. This CDR3 has 14 residues. Germline-derived CDR1 and CDR2 are DFQATT and SNEGSKA (reference sequence). V trimming: 3 bases; J trimming: 4 bases; junction bases outside the gene matches: 5.

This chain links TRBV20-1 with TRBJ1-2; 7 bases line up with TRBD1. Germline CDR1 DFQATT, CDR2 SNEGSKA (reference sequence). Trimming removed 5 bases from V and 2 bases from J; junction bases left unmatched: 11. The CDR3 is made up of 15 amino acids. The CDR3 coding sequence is TGCAGTGCTGCTAACACCGGGACAGCCAACTATGGCTACACCTTC. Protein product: CSAANTGTANYGYTF.

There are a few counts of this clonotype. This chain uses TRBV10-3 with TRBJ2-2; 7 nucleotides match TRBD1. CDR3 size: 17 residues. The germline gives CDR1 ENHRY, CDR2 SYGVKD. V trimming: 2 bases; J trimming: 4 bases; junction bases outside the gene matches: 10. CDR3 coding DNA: TGTGCCATCAGTGAGCGGGGACAGTCTTCCCCCACCGGGGAGCTGTTTTTT. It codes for CAISERGQSSPTGELFF.

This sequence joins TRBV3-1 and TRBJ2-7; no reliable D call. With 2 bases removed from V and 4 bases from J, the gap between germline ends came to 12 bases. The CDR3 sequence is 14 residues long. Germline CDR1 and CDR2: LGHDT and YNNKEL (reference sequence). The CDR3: CASSQTPLGYEQYF. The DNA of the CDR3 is TGTGCCAGCAGCCAAACCCCCTTGGGGTACGAGCAGTACTTC.

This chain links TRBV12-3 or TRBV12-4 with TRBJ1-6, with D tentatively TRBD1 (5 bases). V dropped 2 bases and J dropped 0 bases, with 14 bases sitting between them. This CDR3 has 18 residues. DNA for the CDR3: TGTGCCAGCAGTTTAAGGTTGGGGGGGAGCTCCTATAATTCACCCCTCCACTTT. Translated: CASSLRLGGSSYNSPLHF.

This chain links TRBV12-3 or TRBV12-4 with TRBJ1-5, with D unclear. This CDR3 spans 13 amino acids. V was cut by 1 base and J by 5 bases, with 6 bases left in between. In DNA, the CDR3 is TGTGCCAGCAGTTTAGTGTCCTATCAGCCCCAGCATTTT. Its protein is CASSLVSYQPQHF.

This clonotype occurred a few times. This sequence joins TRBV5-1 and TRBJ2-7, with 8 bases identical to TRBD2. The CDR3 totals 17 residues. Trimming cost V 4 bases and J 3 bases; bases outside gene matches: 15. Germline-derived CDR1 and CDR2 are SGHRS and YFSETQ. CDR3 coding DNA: TGCGCCAGCAGCCCGGACTTTAGCGGGATGAGGCTCTACGAGCAGTACTTC. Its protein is CASSPDFSGMRLYEQYF.

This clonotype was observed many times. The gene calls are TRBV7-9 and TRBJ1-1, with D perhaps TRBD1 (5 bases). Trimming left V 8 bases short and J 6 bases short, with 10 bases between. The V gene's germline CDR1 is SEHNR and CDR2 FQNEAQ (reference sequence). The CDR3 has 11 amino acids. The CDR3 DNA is TGTGCCAGCGACGGGGGGTCTGAAGCTTTCTTT. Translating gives CASDGGSEAFF.

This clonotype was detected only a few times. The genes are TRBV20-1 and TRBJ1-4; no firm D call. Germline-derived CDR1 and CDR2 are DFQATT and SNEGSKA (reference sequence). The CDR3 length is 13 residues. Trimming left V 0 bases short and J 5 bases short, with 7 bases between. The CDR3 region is CSARDGVNEKLFF. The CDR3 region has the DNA TGCAGTGCTAGAGACGGGGTCAATGAAAAACTGTTTTTT.

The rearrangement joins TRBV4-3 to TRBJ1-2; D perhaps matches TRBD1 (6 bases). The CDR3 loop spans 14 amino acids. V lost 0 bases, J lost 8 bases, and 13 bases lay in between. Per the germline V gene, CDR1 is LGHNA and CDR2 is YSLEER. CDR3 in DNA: TGCGCCAGCAGCCAAGATTTGGGGGCTTGGGGCTACACCTTC. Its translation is CASSQDLGAWGYTF.

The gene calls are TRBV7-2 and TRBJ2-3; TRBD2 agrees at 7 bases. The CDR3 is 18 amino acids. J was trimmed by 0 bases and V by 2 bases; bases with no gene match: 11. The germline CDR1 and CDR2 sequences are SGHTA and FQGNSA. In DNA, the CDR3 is TGTGCCAGCAGCTTAAGGCTAACGGGGGGTACTAGCACAGATACGCAGTATTTT. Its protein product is CASSLRLTGGTSTDTQYF.